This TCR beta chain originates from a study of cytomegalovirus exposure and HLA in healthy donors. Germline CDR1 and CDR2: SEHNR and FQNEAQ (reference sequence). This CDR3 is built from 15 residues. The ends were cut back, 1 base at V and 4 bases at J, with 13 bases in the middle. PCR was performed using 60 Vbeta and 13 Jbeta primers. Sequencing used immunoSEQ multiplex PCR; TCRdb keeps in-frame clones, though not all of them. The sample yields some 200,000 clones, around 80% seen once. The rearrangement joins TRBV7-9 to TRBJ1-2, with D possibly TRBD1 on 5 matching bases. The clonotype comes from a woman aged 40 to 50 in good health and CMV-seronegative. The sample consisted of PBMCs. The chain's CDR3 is CASSLDKGQGYGYTF. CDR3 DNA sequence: TGTGCCAGCAGCTTAGACAAGGGGCAAGGCTATGGCTACACCTTC.